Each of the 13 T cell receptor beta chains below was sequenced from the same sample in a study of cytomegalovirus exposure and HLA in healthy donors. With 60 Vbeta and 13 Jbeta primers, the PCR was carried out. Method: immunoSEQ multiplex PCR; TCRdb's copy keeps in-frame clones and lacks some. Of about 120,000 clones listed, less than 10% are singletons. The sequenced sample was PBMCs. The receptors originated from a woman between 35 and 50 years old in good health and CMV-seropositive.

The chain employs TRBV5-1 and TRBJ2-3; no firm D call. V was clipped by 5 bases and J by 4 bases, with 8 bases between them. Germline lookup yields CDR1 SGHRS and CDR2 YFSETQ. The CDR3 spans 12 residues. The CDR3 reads CASRISADTQYF. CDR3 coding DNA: TGCGCCAGCAGGATTTCGGCAGATACGCAGTATTTT.

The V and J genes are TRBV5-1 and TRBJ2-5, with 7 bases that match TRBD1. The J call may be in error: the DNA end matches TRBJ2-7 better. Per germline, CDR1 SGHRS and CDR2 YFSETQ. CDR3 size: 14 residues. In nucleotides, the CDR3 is TGCGCCAGCAGCAAAGTGACAGGGCCTTACGAGCAGTACTTC. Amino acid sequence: CASSKVTGPYEQYF.

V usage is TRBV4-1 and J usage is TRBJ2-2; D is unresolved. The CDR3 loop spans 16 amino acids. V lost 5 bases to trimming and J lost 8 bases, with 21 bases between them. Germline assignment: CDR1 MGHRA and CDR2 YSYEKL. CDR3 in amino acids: CASSYNTQNELGELFF. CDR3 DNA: TGCGCCAGCAGCTATAATACCCAAAATGAACTAGGGGAGCTGTTTTTT.

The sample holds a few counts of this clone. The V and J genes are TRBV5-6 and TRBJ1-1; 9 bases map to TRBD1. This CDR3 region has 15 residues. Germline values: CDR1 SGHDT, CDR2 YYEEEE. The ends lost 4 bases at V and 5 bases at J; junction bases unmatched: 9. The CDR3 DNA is TGTGCCAGCAGCCGTAGACCGACAGGGGGGACTGAAGCTTTCTTT. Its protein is CASSRRPTGGTEAFF.

Written as DNA, the CDR3 is TGTGCCATCAGTGCCGGCGGGGGGCGAAGCTACGAGCAGTACTTC. It codes for CAISAGGGRSYEQYF. This sequence joins TRBV10-3 and TRBJ2-7, with 8 nucleotides matching TRBD2. CDR3 length equals 15 residues. V lost 4 bases to trimming and J lost 3 bases; unmatched junction nucleotides: 8. Germline lookup yields CDR1 ENHRY and CDR2 SYGVKD.

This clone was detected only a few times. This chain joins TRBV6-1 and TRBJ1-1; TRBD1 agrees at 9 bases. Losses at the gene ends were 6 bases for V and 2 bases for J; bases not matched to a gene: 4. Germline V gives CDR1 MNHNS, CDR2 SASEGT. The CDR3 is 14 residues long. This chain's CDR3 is CASRRQGGNTEAFF. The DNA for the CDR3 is TGTGCCAGCAGGAGACAGGGGGGTAACACTGAAGCTTTCTTT.

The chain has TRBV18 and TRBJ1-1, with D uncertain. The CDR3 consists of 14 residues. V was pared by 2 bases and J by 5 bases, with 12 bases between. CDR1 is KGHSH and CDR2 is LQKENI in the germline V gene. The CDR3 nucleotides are TGTGCCAGCTCACCAAGCGGGAGTAGGACTGAAGCTTTCTTT. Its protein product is CASSPSGSRTEAFF.

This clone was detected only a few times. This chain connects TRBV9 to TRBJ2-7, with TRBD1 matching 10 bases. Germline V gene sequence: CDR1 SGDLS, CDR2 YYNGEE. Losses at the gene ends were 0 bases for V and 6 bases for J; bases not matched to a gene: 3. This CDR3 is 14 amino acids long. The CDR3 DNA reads TGTGCCAGCAGCGTAGGAAGGGACAGGGGCGAGCAGTACTTC. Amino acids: CASSVGRDRGEQYF.

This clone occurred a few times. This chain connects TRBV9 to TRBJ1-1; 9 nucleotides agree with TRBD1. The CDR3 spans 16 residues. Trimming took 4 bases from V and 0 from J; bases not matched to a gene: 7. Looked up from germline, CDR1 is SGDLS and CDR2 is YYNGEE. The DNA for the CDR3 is TGTGCCAGCAGCCCCCCGGGACAGGGCATGAACACTGAAGCTTTCTTT. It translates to CASSPPGQGMNTEAFF.

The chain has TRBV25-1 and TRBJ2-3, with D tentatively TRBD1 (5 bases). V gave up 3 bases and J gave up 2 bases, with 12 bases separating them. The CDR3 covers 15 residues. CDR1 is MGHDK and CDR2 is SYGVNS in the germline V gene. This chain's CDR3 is CASSDRVHNTDTQYF. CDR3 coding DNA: TGTGCCAGCAGTGACAGGGTCCATAACACAGATACGCAGTATTTT.

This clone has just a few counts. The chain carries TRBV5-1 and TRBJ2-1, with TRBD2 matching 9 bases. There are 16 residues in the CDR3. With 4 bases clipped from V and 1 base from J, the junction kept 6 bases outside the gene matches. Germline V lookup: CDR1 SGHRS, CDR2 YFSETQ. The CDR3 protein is CASSPPGLASYNEQFF. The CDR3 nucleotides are TGCGCCAGCAGCCCCCCGGGACTAGCATCCTACAATGAGCAGTTCTTC.

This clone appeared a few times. The CDR3 sequence: CASSGSRRNNQPQHF. CDR3 DNA sequence: TGCGCCAGCAGTGGATCCAGGAGGAATAATCAGCCCCAGCATTTT. This chain uses TRBV10-1 with TRBJ1-5, with no clear D. The CDR3 extends over 15 amino acids. CDR1 and CDR2 from the germline V gene are WNHNN and SYGVQD (reference sequence). V dropped 4 bases and J dropped 4 bases, with 14 bases sitting between them.

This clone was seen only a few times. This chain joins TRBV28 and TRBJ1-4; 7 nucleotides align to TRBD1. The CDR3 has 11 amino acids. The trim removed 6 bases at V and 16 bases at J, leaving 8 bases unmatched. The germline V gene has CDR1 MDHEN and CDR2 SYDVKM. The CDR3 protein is CASRQGVKWFF. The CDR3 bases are TGTGCCAGCAGGCAGGGGGTTAAGTGGTTTTTT.